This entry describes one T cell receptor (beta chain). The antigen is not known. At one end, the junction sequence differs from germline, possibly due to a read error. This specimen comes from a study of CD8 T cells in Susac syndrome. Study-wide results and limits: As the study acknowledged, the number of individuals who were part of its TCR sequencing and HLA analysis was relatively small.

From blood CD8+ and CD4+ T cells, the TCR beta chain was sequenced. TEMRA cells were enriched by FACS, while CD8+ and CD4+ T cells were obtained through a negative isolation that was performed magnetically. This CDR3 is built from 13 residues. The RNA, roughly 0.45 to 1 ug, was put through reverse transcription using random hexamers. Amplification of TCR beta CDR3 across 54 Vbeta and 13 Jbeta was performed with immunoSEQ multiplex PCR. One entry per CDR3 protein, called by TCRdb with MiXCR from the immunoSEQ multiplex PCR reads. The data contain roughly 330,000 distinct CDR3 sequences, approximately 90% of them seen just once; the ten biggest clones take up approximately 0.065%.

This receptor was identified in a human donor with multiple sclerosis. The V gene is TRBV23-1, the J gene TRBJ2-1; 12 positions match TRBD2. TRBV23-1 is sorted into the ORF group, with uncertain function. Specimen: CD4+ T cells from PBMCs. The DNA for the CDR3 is TGTGCAAGGGGACTAGCGGGTTACAATGAGCAGTTCTTC. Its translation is CARGLAGYNEQFF.